This T cell receptor beta chain emerged from a study of radiation and T cells in renal cell carcinoma. Overall study findings and caveats: Tumor samples were small regions of 0.9 to 1 g.

TCRdb's copy holds only in-frame clones and misses some; the assay was immunoSEQ multiplex PCR. This sample has almost 8,500 clones, with approximately 60% found just once. On this clone: Antigen unknown.

The sample's treatment: treatment-naive control, cytoreductive nephrectomy. Controls were unirradiated tumors from treatment-naive cytoreductive nephrectomy patients. Sequenced control tumors were from over ten males and 4 females, median age approximately 62. Germline V CDR1 and CDR2: SGHTA, FQGTGA. V lost 5 bases to trimming and J lost 7 bases; unmatched junction nucleotides: 5. The CDR3 covers 15 residues. The input for sequencing was tumor tissue, taken from a patient whose treatment was nephrectomy without radiotherapy. V usage is TRBV7-3 and J usage is TRBJ2-1; 13 nucleotides align to TRBD2. The sequence derives from a man in his 60s with renal cell carcinoma. The CDR3 is CASSALAGGFNEQFF. CDR3 bases: TGTGCCAGCAGCGCACTAGCGGGAGGGTTTAATGAGCAGTTCTTC.